This entry concerns a single TCR beta chain. This entry belongs to a study of blood T cell repertoires in COVID-19. The CDR3 extends over 19 amino acids. The V end lost 3 bases, the J end lost 3 bases, and 23 bases lay between the germline ends. Germline CDR1 and CDR2: MNHEY and SMNVEV (reference sequence). Source study methods: Counts of nucleated cells, estimated from reference gene primer amplification, were obtained. TCRdb's table, derived via immunoSEQ multiplex PCR, lists solely in-frame clones and lacks some. The V and J calls and the clone size are those of that table, but D and trimming were determined from the DNA. The sample has 200,000 or so clones, 75% to 90% seen once; the top ten hold about 4%.

The sequence came from a woman in her twenties or thirties who had been exposed to COVID-19. Sample: PBMCs or T cells enriched from blood (not recorded which). The chain employs TRBV27 and TRBJ2-2; D is possibly TRBD2 (7 bases). CDR3 DNA: TGTGCCAGCAGTTTCCGTGGGAGGGGACTTGGGGGCTACACCGGGGAGCTGTTTTTT. Translating it yields CASSFRGRGLGGYTGELFF.